The 30 T cell receptor beta chains below were found in one sample sequenced in a study of cytomegalovirus exposure and HLA in healthy donors. The protocol was immunoSEQ multiplex PCR, while the TCRdb copy is restricted to in-frame clones and leaves out a portion. Of about 130,000 clones listed, 85% to 95% are singletons. Sequenced sample: PBMCs. These receptors came from a man younger than 30 in good health and CMV-seropositive.

This chain links TRBV5-1 with TRBJ1-5; 7 bases line up with TRBD1. The CDR3 loop spans 17 amino acids. The V segment lost 1 base and the J segment 0 bases; nucleotides outside the gene matches: 7. Germline V gene lookup returns CDR1 SGHRS and CDR2 YFSETQ. The CDR3 DNA reads as TGCGCCAGCAGCTTGAGGGGGACAGAAGTTAGCAATCAGCCCCAGCATTTT. The encoded protein is CASSLRGTEVSNQPQHF.

The J gene is TRBJ2-3, the V gene TRBV13, with TRBD1 as a possible D gene (6 bases). CDR3 length equals 14 residues. V gave up 2 bases and J gave up 3 bases, with 9 bases separating them. Germline assignment: CDR1 PRHDT and CDR2 FYEKMQ (reference sequence). The CDR3 protein is CASSLQGKTDTQYF. The CDR3 nucleotides read TGTGCCAGCAGCTTACAGGGGAAGACAGATACGCAGTATTTT.

The chain recombines TRBV10-3 with TRBJ2-3, with a weak D call TRBD2 (6 bases). Germline CDR1 ENHRY, CDR2 SYGVKD. V shed 4 bases and J shed 2 bases, with 7 bases lying between them. The CDR3 extends over 13 amino acids. Here the CDR3 DNA reads TGTGCCATCAGTGGGGGGGACACAGATACGCAGTATTTT. As protein: CAISGGDTDTQYF.

The rearrangement links TRBV19 to TRBJ2-3; 10 positions match TRBD2. The V gene end was trimmed by 4 bases and the J gene end by 4 bases; junction bases not matched to a gene: 5. The CDR3 length is 15 residues. Germline V gene lookup returns CDR1 LNHDA and CDR2 SQIVND (reference sequence). Here the CDR3 reads CASSKLAGGADTQYF. The CDR3 nucleotides are TGTGCCAGTAGTAAATTAGCGGGAGGAGCAGATACGCAGTATTTT.

This clone came up a few times. The CDR3 sequence: CASSHSGQRETQYF. DNA of the CDR3: TGTGCCAGCAGCCACTCCGGACAGCGGGAGACCCAGTACTTC. This chain joins TRBV4-2 and TRBJ2-5; D may be TRBD1 (6 bases). Germline CDR1 is LGHNA and CDR2 is YNFKEQ. The length of the CDR3 is 14 residues. Deletions cut 3 bases from V and 5 bases from J, with 13 bases between.

The chain carries TRBV5-1 and TRBJ2-2, with D perhaps matching TRBD1 (5 bases). There are 15 residues in the CDR3. Per the germline V gene, CDR1 is SGHRS and CDR2 is YFSETQ. V lost 2 bases and J lost 4, with 12 bases in between. CDR3 sequence (DNA): TGCGCCAGCAGCTTTAAGGGAAGGGGCACCGGGGAGCTGTTTTTT. It translates to CASSFKGRGTGELFF.

In its sample, this clone was seen once. The chain recombines TRBV4-1 with TRBJ2-7; possibly TRBD2 for D (6 bases). V lost 3 bases and J 2 bases, leaving 11 bases between the germline ends. The germline CDR1 and CDR2 sequences are MGHRA and YSYEKL. The CDR3 is 14 residues long. CDR3 in DNA: TGCGCCAGCAGCCAGAGGGACTCCACCTACGAGCAGTACTTC. Its protein is CASSQRDSTYEQYF.

The rearrangement joins TRBV18 to TRBJ1-2; D is ambiguous. CDR3 length: 14 residues. Trimming removed 3 bases from V and 0 bases from J, with 8 bases in between. Germline CDR1 reads KGHSH; CDR2 reads LQKENI. The CDR3 DNA sequence: TGTGCCAGCTCACCGCAAGTAGCTAACTATGGCTACACCTTC. Translated: CASSPQVANYGYTF.

The chain links TRBV5-1 to TRBJ2-1; maybe TRBD2 (6 bases). The CDR3 totals 15 residues. Trimming took off 3 bases at V and 4 bases at J, with 14 bases between the two ends. Germline CDR1 and CDR2: SGHRS and YFSETQ. The CDR3 DNA sequence: TGCGCCAGCAGCTCCCGACTAGTGGGGTACAATGAGCAGTTCTTC. It is translated as CASSSRLVGYNEQFF.

The chain employs TRBV11-3 and TRBJ2-3, with a possible D match to TRBD1 (5 bases). In germline, CDR1 is SGHNT, CDR2 YENEEA. The CDR3 spans 15 residues. V gave up 3 bases and J gave up 1 base, with 11 bases separating them. The CDR3 DNA reads as TGTGCCAGCAGCTTCCGCCAGGGCGGCACAGATACGCAGTATTTT. Protein sequence: CASSFRQGGTDTQYF.

The gene calls are TRBV5-1 and TRBJ2-5; 9 bases map to TRBD2. The length of the CDR3 is 16 residues. The ends lost 1 base at V and 4 bases at J; junction bases unmatched: 8. Germline V gene lookup returns CDR1 SGHRS and CDR2 YFSETQ. CDR3 in amino acids: CASSLWAGGPLETQYF. CDR3 nucleotide sequence: TGCGCCAGCAGCTTGTGGGCGGGAGGGCCTTTAGAGACCCAGTACTTC.

This clone has more than one count but fewer than ten. The genes are TRBV4-2 and TRBJ2-3; 10 nucleotides line up with TRBD2. With 0 bases clipped from V and 4 bases from J, the junction kept 22 bases outside the gene matches. The CDR3 loop spans 22 amino acids. The germline CDR1 and CDR2 sequences are LGHNA and YNFKEQ. DNA for the CDR3: TGTGCCAGCAGCCAAGATTATCCGGTGAGCGGGAGGGCCAGTTGGTACTCAGATACGCAGTATTTT. It encodes CASSQDYPVSGRASWYSDTQYF.

J is TRBJ1-5 and V is TRBV27; D gene ambiguous. Deletions cut 2 bases from V and 3 bases from J, with 8 bases between. The germline CDR1 and CDR2 sequences are MNHEY and SMNVEV (reference sequence). This CDR3 is built from 14 residues. The CDR3 DNA reads as TGTGCCAGCAGTTTAACAGCTTACAATCAGCCCCAGCATTTT. This gives the protein CASSLTAYNQPQHF.

The CDR3 bases are TGTGCCAGCAGTTTTTACAGGGGGGCGTACGAGCAGTACTTC. This translates into CASSFYRGAYEQYF. The chain links TRBV27 to TRBJ2-7, with 8 bases aligning to TRBD1. Germline V gene data show CDR1 as MNHEY and CDR2 as SMNVEV (reference sequence). The V and J ends lost 3 bases and 4 bases, in that order; junction bases with no gene match: 5. This CDR3 spans 14 amino acids.

The chain has TRBV11-1 and TRBJ2-1; a weak D match, TRBD1 (6 bases). CDR1 SGHAT and CDR2 FQDESV come from the germline V gene (reference sequence). CDR3 length: 13 residues. Between the trimmed V and J ends, which lost 3 bases and 7 bases, there was a span of 10 bases. The CDR3 loop is CASSFRQDNEQFF. The DNA for the CDR3 is TGTGCCAGCAGCTTCCGACAGGATAATGAGCAGTTCTTC.

The chain uses TRBV6-5 and TRBJ2-1; tentatively, D is TRBD1 (5 bases). The CDR3 runs to 12 residues. V lost 4 bases, J lost 10 bases, and 11 bases lay in between. Germline CDR1 reads MNHEY; CDR2 reads SVGAGI. The DNA for the CDR3 is TGTGCCAGCAGTTCTAGACAGTCCGAGCAGTTCTTC. Translation: CASSSRQSEQFF.

The chain recombines TRBV29-1 with TRBJ2-7; tentative D call: TRBD2 (6 bases). V lost 7 bases and J 0 bases, leaving 13 bases between the germline ends. The germline CDR1 and CDR2 sequences are SQVTM and ANQGSEA. The CDR3 contains 13 residues. The CDR3 coding sequence is TGCAGCGCGATATTAGCGGACTCCTACGAGCAGTACTTC. Protein sequence: CSAILADSYEQYF.

The chain combines TRBV28 with TRBJ2-3; 7 nucleotides align to TRBD2. The CDR3 totals 14 residues. With 7 bases clipped from V and 5 bases from J, the junction kept 9 bases outside the gene matches. Germline CDR1 reads MDHEN; CDR2 reads SYDVKM. CDR3 DNA: TGTGCCAGCATGGGGGAGGGCCTTTTAGATACGCAGTATTTT. Translation: CASMGEGLLDTQYF.

V usage is TRBV28 and J usage is TRBJ2-5, with 11 bases lining up with TRBD2. V shed 3 bases and J 1 base; nucleotides not matched to a gene: 4. Germline CDR1 MDHEN, CDR2 SYDVKM. This CDR3 spans 16 amino acids. The CDR3 DNA sequence: TGTGCCAGCAGTTTGGTTCTAGCGGGGGGCCAAGAGACCCAGTACTTC. It encodes CASSLVLAGGQETQYF.

The J gene is TRBJ2-1, the V gene TRBV21-1; TRBD2 is the table's D call and was not checked against the DNA. TRBV21-1 is an annotated pseudogene. This CDR3 contains 16 residues. The CDR3 reads CASSALPREVYNEQFF. DNA for the CDR3: TGTGCCAGCAGCGCCCTCCCCCGGGAGGTATACAATGAGCAGTTCTTC.

This chain links TRBV6-6 with TRBJ2-1; D might be TRBD1 (6 bases). V was trimmed by 4 bases and J by 4 bases, leaving 14 bases between them. The CDR3 runs to 15 residues. CDR1 is MNHNY and CDR2 is SVGAGI in the germline V gene (reference sequence). CDR3 DNA: TGTGCCAGCAGTTTACAGGGACCCAGATACAATGAGCAGTTCTTC. Protein product: CASSLQGPRYNEQFF.

This rearrangement joins TRBV6-1 to TRBJ2-7; 7 bases are a match to TRBD1. The junction had 5 bases not matched to a gene; V was cut back by 4 bases and J by 2 bases. The CDR3 runs to 14 residues. Germline V gene data show CDR1 as MNHNS and CDR2 as SASEGT. The CDR3 reads CASSVGTAAYEQYF. The CDR3 bases are TGTGCCAGCAGTGTGGGGACAGCGGCCTACGAGCAGTACTTC.

This chain connects TRBV5-6 to TRBJ2-2; D might be TRBD1 (5 bases). The germline CDR1 and CDR2 sequences are SGHDT and YYEEEE. This CDR3 comprises 15 residues. Between the trimmed V and J ends, which lost 0 bases and 4 bases, there was a span of 10 bases. This CDR3 reads CASSLVSDTTGELFF. The DNA for the CDR3 is TGTGCCAGCAGCTTGGTTTCGGACACCACCGGGGAGCTGTTTTTT.

The chain recombines TRBV2 with TRBJ2-7, with D tentatively TRBD1 (5 bases). CDR1 SNHLY and CDR2 FYNNEI come from the germline V gene. The CDR3 runs 14 residues. Trimming took off 3 bases at V and 0 bases at J, with 9 bases between the two ends. The CDR3 spells CASSDQGISYEQYF. DNA for the CDR3: TGTGCCAGCAGTGACCAGGGAATCTCCTACGAGCAGTACTTC.

This clone was picked up one time. The V and J genes are TRBV5-1 and TRBJ2-3; 9 nucleotides match TRBD1. V shed 4 bases, J shed 3 bases, and the junction held 6 bases outside the gene matches. The germline V gene has CDR1 SGHRS and CDR2 YFSETQ. The CDR3 runs 15 residues. DNA for the CDR3: TGCGCCAGCAGCGCGGGACAGGGTGGGACAGATACGCAGTATTTT. Amino acid sequence: CASSAGQGGTDTQYF.

The chain has TRBV7-2 and TRBJ2-2; a possible D gene is TRBD2 (6 bases). The ends were cut back, 3 bases at V and 6 bases at J, with 14 bases in the middle. Germline assignment: CDR1 SGHTA and CDR2 FQGNSA. This CDR3 is built from 15 residues. As DNA, the CDR3 is TGTGCCAGCAGCTTCCATGGGGGGTCCGCCGGGGAGCTGTTTTTT. This encodes CASSFHGGSAGELFF.

V usage is TRBV20-1 and J usage is TRBJ2-5; D is uncertain. The V gene lost 2 bases and the J gene lost 4 bases, with 5 bases spanning the gap. Germline V gene data show CDR1 as DFQATT and CDR2 as SNEGSKA (reference sequence). The CDR3 contains 11 residues. This CDR3 is CSARHGETQYF. CDR3 coding DNA: TGCAGTGCTAGACACGGAGAGACCCAGTACTTC.

The CDR3 loop reads CSVEDRADTGELFF. CDR3 sequence (DNA): TGCAGCGTTGAAGACCGCGCGGACACCGGGGAGCTGTTTTTT. The chain couples TRBV29-1 to TRBJ2-2, with unresolved D. CDR1 and CDR2 from the germline V gene are SQVTM and ANQGSEA. The germline V and J ends were trimmed by 0 bases and 3 bases, with 8 bases remaining between them. The CDR3 sequence is 14 residues long.

This rearrangement joins TRBV28 to TRBJ2-5; TRBD2 matches 8 bases. The CDR3 extends over 15 amino acids. J lost 6 bases, V lost 1 base, and 7 bases had no gene match. Germline V gives CDR1 MDHEN, CDR2 SYDVKM. The CDR3 spells CASSLSGGRRQTQYF. As DNA, the CDR3 is TGTGCCAGCAGTTTATCTGGCGGGAGGCGGCAGACCCAGTACTTC.

This chain joins TRBV28 and TRBJ2-1; TRBD1 aligns across 7 bases. Per the germline V gene, CDR1 is MDHEN and CDR2 is SYDVKM. Trimming took 5 bases from V and 2 from J; bases not matched to a gene: 3. This CDR3 spans 14 amino acids. CDR3 loop: CASSRTGTYNEQFF. The CDR3 DNA sequence: TGTGCCAGCAGTCGGACAGGAACCTACAATGAGCAGTTCTTC.